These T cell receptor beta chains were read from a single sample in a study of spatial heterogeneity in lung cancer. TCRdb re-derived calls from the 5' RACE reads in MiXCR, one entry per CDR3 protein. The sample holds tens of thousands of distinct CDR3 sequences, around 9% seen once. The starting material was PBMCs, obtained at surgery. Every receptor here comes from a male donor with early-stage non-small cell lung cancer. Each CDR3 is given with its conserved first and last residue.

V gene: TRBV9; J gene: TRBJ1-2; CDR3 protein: CASSKDRLYGYTF
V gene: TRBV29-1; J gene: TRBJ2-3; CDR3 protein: CSVPRSGRADTQYF
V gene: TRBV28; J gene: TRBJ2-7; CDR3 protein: CASSFRLAEDYEQYF
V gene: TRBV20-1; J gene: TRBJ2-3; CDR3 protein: CSADSGAYTDTQYF
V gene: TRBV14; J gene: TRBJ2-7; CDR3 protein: CASSQARGQYF
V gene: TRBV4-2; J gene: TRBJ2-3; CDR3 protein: CASSQGRGALGDTQYF
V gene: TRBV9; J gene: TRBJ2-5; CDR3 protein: CASSPQQGGTQYF
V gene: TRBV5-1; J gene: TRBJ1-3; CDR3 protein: CASSLDSSGNTIYF
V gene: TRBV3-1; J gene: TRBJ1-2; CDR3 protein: CASSQGVTGSGGYTF
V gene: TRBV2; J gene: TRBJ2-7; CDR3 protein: CASSSGVGEQYF
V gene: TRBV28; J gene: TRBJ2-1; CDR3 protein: CASSFPREGSYLEQFF
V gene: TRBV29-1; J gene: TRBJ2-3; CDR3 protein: CSVVLAGLDTQYF
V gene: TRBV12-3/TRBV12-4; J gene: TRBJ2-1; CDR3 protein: CASSFFGGAYNEQFF
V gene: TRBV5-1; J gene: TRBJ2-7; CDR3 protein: CASSLVGGGREQYF
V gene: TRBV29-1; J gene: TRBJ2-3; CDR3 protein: CSVETHSTDTQYF
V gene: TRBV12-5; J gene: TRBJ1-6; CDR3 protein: CASGLDPGNSPLHF
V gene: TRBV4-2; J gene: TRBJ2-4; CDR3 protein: CASSQAGQVDIQYF
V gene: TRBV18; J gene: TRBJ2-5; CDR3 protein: CASSTLAGDQETQYF